Below are 20 T cell receptor beta chains sequenced from a single sample in a study of shared clonotypes between healthy human individuals. CD45RO-negative CD8 cells positively selected for CCR7 made up the naive population, which excluded terminally differentiated effector memory CD45RA+ cells. Method: immunoSEQ multiplex PCR; TCRdb's copy keeps in-frame clones and lacks some. The sample lists millions of clones; over 85% were seen once. Specimen: naive CD8+ T cells sorted from blood. The receptors were sampled from a man aged 18 to 29 in good health.

The chain joins TRBV11-2 to TRBJ1-1; no reliable D call. V was trimmed by 0 bases and J by 1 base, leaving 3 bases between them. Germline CDR1 is SGHAT and CDR2 is FQNNGV. The CDR3 totals 13 residues. DNA for the CDR3: TGTGCCAGCAGCTTAGAACAGAACACTGAAGCTTTCTTT. This gives the protein CASSLEQNTEAFF.

The chain employs TRBV4-1 and TRBJ2-7, with D perhaps TRBD1 (6 bases). This CDR3 comprises 14 residues. Looked up from germline, CDR1 is MGHRA and CDR2 is YSYEKL. Trimming removed 4 bases from V and 4 bases from J, with 14 bases in between. CDR3 DNA: TGCGCCAGCAGCCCCCGCACAGGGCGGTACGAGCAGTACTTC. Residues: CASSPRTGRYEQYF.

About this clone: Other DNA sequences in this sample translate to the same CDR3. The chain is built from TRBV27 and TRBJ1-1; the D is unclear. This CDR3 comprises 13 residues. Germline V gene sequence: CDR1 MNHEY, CDR2 SMNVEV (reference sequence). Trimming took off 3 bases at V and 0 bases at J, with 5 bases between the two ends. CDR3 sequence reads: CASSFGLNTEAFF. In DNA, the CDR3 is TGTGCCAGCAGTTTCGGGTTGAACACTGAAGCTTTCTTT.

The chain carries TRBV7-8 and TRBJ2-7, with D possibly being TRBD1 or TRBD2 (5 bases each). Germline loops: CDR1 SGHVS, CDR2 FQNEAQ. This CDR3 contains 14 residues. Trimming took 1 base from V and 4 from J, leaving 11 bases between them. The chain's CDR3 is CASSLGVRGYEQYF. The CDR3 bases are TGTGCCAGCAGCTTAGGGGTGAGGGGTTACGAGCAGTACTTC. The entire variable domain, with the rest obtained from reference TRBV7-8 and TRBJ2-7, is as follows: GAGVSQSPRYKVAKRGQDVALRCDPISGHVSLFWYQQALGQGPEFLTYFQNEAQLDKSGLPSDRFFAERPEGSVSTLKIQRTQQEDSAVYLCASSLGVRGYEQYFGPGTRLTVT.

As concerns this clone: This sample also contains other DNA sequences that code for the same CDR3. The V and J genes are TRBV6-5 and TRBJ1-2; the match to TRBD1 covers 11 bases. This CDR3 has 13 residues. With 4 bases clipped from V and 8 bases from J, the junction kept 3 bases outside the gene matches. CDR1 is MNHEY and CDR2 is SVGAGI in the germline V gene. The CDR3 spells CASSSGQGGGYTF. Here the CDR3 DNA reads TGTGCCAGCAGTTCGGGACAGGGGGGAGGCTACACCTTC.

The chain employs TRBV6-5 and TRBJ2-1; possibly TRBD2 for D (5 bases). Germline V lookup: CDR1 MNHEY, CDR2 SVGAGI. This CDR3 spans 13 amino acids. The germline V and J ends were trimmed by 8 bases and 2 bases, with 10 bases remaining between them. The CDR3 DNA reads TGTGCCAGCGGAGGAACGCCCTACAATGAGCAGTTCTTC. It codes for CASGGTPYNEQFF.

The J gene is TRBJ1-6, the V gene TRBV7-9, with 9 positions matching TRBD1. Losses at the gene ends were 5 bases for V and 7 bases for J; bases not matched to a gene: 9. Per germline, CDR1 SEHNR and CDR2 FQNEAQ (reference sequence). The CDR3 has 16 residues. The CDR3 loop is CASSPGTGPPNSPLHF. CDR3 in DNA: TGTGCCAGCAGCCCAGGGACAGGGCCTCCCAATTCACCCCTCCACTTT.

This clone was seen a single time. The chain carries TRBV5-1 and TRBJ1-1; 8 nucleotides align to TRBD1. V gave up 4 bases and J gave up 0 bases; unmatched junction bases: 5. This CDR3 has 15 amino acids. Germline CDR1 is SGHRS and CDR2 is YFSETQ. CDR3 in amino acids: CASSTGQGLNTEAFF. In nucleotides, the CDR3 is TGCGCCAGCAGCACCGGACAGGGTTTGAACACTGAAGCTTTCTTT.

This clone occurred once. V and J are TRBV5-4 and TRBJ2-5; D call uncertain. CDR3 length: 13 residues. Trimming removed 0 bases from V and 3 bases from J, with 6 bases in between. Germline-derived CDR1 and CDR2 are SGHNT and YYREEE (reference sequence). The CDR3 sequence: CASSLGSEETQYF. CDR3 coding DNA: TGTGCCAGCAGCTTGGGCTCCGAAGAGACCCAGTACTTC.

V gene TRBV7-6 combines with J gene TRBJ2-1, with 8 bases identical to TRBD2. CDR1 SGHVS and CDR2 FNYEAQ come from the germline V gene. V lost 1 base, J lost 1 base, and 6 bases stayed unmatched. CDR3 length equals 17 residues. The CDR3 loop is CASSLVVAGGSYNEQFF. CDR3 DNA: TGTGCCAGCAGCTTAGTTGTGGCGGGAGGTTCCTACAATGAGCAGTTCTTC.

The rearrangement uses TRBV10-2 and TRBJ1-3, with 7 bases matching TRBD1. The germline gives CDR1 WSHSY, CDR2 SAAADI. This CDR3 comprises 15 residues. V gave up 5 bases and J gave up 1 base; unmatched junction bases: 5. CDR3 coding DNA: TGCGCCAGCAGTCCGGGACAGTCATCTGGAAACACCATATATTTT. It is translated as CASSPGQSSGNTIYF.

The rearrangement links TRBV5-5 to TRBJ2-2, with TRBD1 as a possible D gene (5 bases). CDR1 and CDR2 from the germline V gene are SGHKS and YYEKEE (reference sequence). This CDR3 has 13 residues. Trimming removed 0 bases from V and 9 bases from J, with 9 bases in between. CDR3 nucleotide sequence: TGTGCCAGCAGCTTGGTGCAGGGATGGGAGCTGTTTTTT. This encodes CASSLVQGWELFF.

A word on this clone: Other DNA sequences in the sample encode the same CDR3. This chain joins TRBV7-8 and TRBJ2-1; D remains unclear. The ends were cut back, 3 bases at V and 4 bases at J, with 7 bases in the middle. This CDR3 is built from 13 residues. The germline gives CDR1 SGHVS, CDR2 FQNEAQ. The CDR3 bases are TGTGCCAGCAGCTTGACTCGTTACAATGAGCAGTTCTTC. Protein: CASSLTRYNEQFF.

The chain carries TRBV18 and TRBJ1-1, with D unclear. V was trimmed by 3 bases and J by 6 bases, leaving 20 bases between them. This CDR3 has 16 amino acids. Germline CDR1 and CDR2: KGHSH and LQKENI. The CDR3 loop is CASSPSPNSPSSEAFF. In nucleotides, the CDR3 is TGTGCCAGCTCACCTAGTCCCAACTCCCCCTCCTCTGAAGCTTTCTTT.

In this sample, this clone turned up once. The V gene is TRBV29-1, the J gene TRBJ2-7, with D perhaps matching TRBD1 (6 bases). Germline CDR1 is SQVTM and CDR2 is ANQGSEA. This CDR3 spans 13 amino acids. Trimming removed 4 bases from V and 1 base from J, with 11 bases in between. Written as DNA, the CDR3 is TGCAGCGTTGGACAGGCGTTTTCCTACGAGCAGTACTTC. Residues: CSVGQAFSYEQYF.

The chain employs TRBV28 and TRBJ2-2; possible D gene TRBD1, 5 bases. This CDR3 is 11 amino acids long. Germline V gene data show CDR1 as MDHEN and CDR2 as SYDVKM. Trimming took 7 bases from V and 14 from J, leaving 14 bases between them. The CDR3 sequence: CASTDQGALFF. The CDR3 DNA reads TGTGCCAGCACCGACCAAGGGGCACTGTTTTTT.

The rearrangement joins TRBV27 to TRBJ2-1; D not resolved. Germline values: CDR1 MNHEY, CDR2 SMNVEV (reference sequence). Trimming cost V 2 bases and J 9 bases, with 11 bases left between them. The CDR3 covers 13 residues. The CDR3 DNA follows: TGTGCCAGCAGTTTAACGCCGGCCGGTGAGCAGTTCTTC. It yields the protein CASSLTPAGEQFF.

The rearrangement joins TRBV30 to TRBJ2-5; D possibly corresponds to TRBD2 (5 bases). The CDR3 loop spans 17 amino acids. Trimming removed 0 bases from V and 4 bases from J, with 21 bases in between. Looked up from germline, CDR1 is GTSNPN and CDR2 is SVGIG (reference sequence). CDR3 residues: CAWSVLVGIEGRETQYF. CDR3 DNA sequence: TGTGCCTGGAGTGTTCTAGTCGGGATTGAGGGTCGAGAGACCCAGTACTTC.

The chain recombines TRBV27 with TRBJ2-3; the D is unclear. The CDR3 has 15 amino acids. With 1 base removed from V and 3 bases from J, the gap between germline ends came to 11 bases. Germline CDR1 MNHEY, CDR2 SMNVEV (reference sequence). The CDR3 nucleotides are TGTGCCAGCAGTTTATTCGGAGTCGGAACAGATACGCAGTATTTT. As protein: CASSLFGVGTDTQYF.

This chain joins TRBV7-9 and TRBJ2-2; D remains ambiguous. CDR1 is SEHNR and CDR2 is FQNEAQ in the germline V gene (reference sequence). V was cut by 6 bases and J by 1 base, with 12 bases left in between. This CDR3 comprises 15 residues. CDR3 nucleotides: TGTGCCAGCAGGCCACCGAGGCAGAACACCGGGGAGCTGTTTTTT. Its protein product is CASRPPRQNTGELFF.